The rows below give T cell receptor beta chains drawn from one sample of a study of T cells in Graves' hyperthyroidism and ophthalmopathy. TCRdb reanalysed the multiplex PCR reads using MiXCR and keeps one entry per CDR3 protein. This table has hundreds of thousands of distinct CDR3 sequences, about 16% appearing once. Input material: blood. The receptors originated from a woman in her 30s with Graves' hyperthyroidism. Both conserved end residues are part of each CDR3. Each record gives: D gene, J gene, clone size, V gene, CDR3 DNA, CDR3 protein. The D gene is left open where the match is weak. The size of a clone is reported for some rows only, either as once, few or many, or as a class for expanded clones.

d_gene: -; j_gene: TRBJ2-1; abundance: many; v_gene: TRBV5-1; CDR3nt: TGCGCCAGCAGCTTGGCCATCGGTGAGCAGTTCTTC; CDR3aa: CASSLAIGEQFF
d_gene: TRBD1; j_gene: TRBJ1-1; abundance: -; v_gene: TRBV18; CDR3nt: TGTGTCAGCTCACTCGCGACAGGGTCAATGAACACTGAAGCTTTCTTT; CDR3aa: CVSSLATGSMNTEAFF
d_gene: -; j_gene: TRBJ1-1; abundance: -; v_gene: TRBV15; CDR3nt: TGTGCCACCAGCAGAGATCGAGGGATCGGCCGTGAAGCTTTCTTT; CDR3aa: CATSRDRGIGREAFF
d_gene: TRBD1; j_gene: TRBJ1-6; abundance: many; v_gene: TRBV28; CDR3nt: TGTGCCAGCAGTCCCCGGACAGGGAGCTCCTATAATTCACCCCTCCACTTT; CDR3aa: CASSPRTGSSYNSPLHF
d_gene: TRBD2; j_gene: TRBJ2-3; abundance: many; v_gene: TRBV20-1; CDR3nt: TGCAGTGCTAGAGGAGCCATAGCGGGAGTCGCAGATACGCAGTATTTT; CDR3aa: CSARGAIAGVADTQYF
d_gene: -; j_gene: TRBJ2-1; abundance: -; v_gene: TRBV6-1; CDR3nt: TGTGCCAGCAGTGTAGAGGGCGGCGGCGGTAGCTCCTACAATGAGCAGTTCTTC; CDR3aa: CASSVEGGGGSSYNEQFF
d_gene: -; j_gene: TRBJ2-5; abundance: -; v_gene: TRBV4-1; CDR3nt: TGCGCCAGCAGCCAAGAAGGCAGGGGTCGAGAGACCCAGTACTTC; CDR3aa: CASSQEGRGRETQYF
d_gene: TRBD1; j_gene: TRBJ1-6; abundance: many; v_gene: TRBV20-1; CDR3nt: TGCAGTGCTAGACAGACAGGGGGCAATTCACCCCTCCACTTT; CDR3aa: CSARQTGGNSPLHF
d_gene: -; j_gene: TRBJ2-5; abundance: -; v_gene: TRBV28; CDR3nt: TGTGCCAGCAGTTTGGACCACTTAGGGACCCAGTACTTC; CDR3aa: CASSLDHLGTQYF
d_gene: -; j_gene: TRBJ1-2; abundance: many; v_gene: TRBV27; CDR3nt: TGTGCCAGCTACGGTAGTTATGGCTACACCTTC; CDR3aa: CASYGSYGYTF
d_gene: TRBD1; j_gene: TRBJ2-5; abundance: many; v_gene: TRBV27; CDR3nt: TGTGCCAGCAGTAAGTCACAGGGGGAAGAGACCCAGTACTTC; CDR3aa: CASSKSQGEETQYF
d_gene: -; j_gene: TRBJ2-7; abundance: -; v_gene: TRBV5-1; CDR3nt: TGCGCCAGCAGCCCCGTGAGTCTGCCCTACGAGCAGTACTTC; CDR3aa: CASSPVSLPYEQYF
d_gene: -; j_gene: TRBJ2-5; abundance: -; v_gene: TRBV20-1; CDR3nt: TGCAGTGCAGGGGGGGGGCGCATGGAGACCCAGTACTTC; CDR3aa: CSAGGGRMETQYF
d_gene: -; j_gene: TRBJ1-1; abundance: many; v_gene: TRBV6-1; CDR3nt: TGTGCCAGCAGTGAAAGCAGGATGAACACTGAAGCTTTCTTT; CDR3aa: CASSESRMNTEAFF
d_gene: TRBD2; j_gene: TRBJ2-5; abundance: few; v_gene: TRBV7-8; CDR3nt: TGTGCCAGCAGCTTACCCGGACTAGCGGGAGATGGAGAGACCCAGTACTTC; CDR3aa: CASSLPGLAGDGETQYF
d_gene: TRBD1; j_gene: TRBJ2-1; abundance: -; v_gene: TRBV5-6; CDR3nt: TGTGCCAGCAGCTACGGGACAGGGAAAAGCTACAATGAGCAGTTCTTC; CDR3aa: CASSYGTGKSYNEQFF
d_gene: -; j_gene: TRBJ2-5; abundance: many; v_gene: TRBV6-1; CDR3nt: TGTGCCAGCAGAAAAGGACAGACCTTCGGCACCCAGTACTTC; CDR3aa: CASRKGQTFGTQYF
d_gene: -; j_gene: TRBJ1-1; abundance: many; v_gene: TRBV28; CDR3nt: TGTGCCAGCAGTTTAGTTCTGCTGGGCGGCACTGAAGCTTTCTTT; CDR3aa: CASSLVLLGGTEAFF
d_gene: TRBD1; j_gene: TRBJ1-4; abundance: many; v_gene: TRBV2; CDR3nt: TGTGCCAGCAGTAATTTGGGACAGGGCGCGACGAACGGCGAAAAACTGTTTTTT; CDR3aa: CASSNLGQGATNGEKLFF
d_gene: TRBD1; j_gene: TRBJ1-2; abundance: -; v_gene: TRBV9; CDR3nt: TGTGCCAGCAGCGGGGGGACAGCAATTTCCCTATATGGCTACACCTTC; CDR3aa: CASSGGTAISLYGYTF
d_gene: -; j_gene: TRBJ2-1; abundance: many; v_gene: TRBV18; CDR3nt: TGTGCCAGCTCAGACACAGGGCATGAGCAGTTCTTC; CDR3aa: CASSDTGHEQFF
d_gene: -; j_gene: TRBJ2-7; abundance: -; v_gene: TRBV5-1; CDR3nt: TGCGCCAGCAGCCGGGACTTGGGACACAACTACGAGCAGTACTTC; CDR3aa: CASSRDLGHNYEQYF
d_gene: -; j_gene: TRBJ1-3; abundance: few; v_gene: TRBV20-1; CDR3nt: TGCAGTGCTAGATCTCTCCTCGCTAGGACTGGAAACACCATATATTTT; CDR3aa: CSARSLLARTGNTIYF
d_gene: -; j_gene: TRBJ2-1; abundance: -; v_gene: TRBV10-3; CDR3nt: TGTGCCACGCGTGGGGGCGATGAGCAGTTCTTC; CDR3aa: CATRGGDEQFF
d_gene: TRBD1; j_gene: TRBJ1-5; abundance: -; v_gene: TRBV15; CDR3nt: TGTGCCACCAGCAGAATGGACAGGGTGCGCAATCAGCCCCAGCATTTT; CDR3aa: CATSRMDRVRNQPQHF
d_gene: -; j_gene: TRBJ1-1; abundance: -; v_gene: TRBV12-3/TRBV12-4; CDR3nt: TGTGCCAGCAGTTTGCGACGGACATTTAACACTGAAGCTTTCTTT; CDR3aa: CASSLRRTFNTEAFF
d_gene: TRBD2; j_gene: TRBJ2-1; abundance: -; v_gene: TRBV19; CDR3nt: TGTGCCAGTAGTATAAGTCAGACTAGCGAAAGTGAGCAGTTCTTC; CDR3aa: CASSISQTSESEQFF
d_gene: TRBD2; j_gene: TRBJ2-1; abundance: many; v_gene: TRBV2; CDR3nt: TGTGCCAGCACCCCAACGCCGGGACTAGCGAATGAGCAGTTCTTC; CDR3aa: CASTPTPGLANEQFF
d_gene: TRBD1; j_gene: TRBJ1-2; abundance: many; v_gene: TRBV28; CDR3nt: TGTGCCAGCAGTTCCCACCTCGACAGGGCGGGAGGCTACACCTTC; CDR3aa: CASSSHLDRAGGYTF
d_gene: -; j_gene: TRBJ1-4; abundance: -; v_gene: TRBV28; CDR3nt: TGTGCCAACAGTTCCCCGGGGGGGGAAAAACTGTTTTTT; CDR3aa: CANSSPGGEKLFF
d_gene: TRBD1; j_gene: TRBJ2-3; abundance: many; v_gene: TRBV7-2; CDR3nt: TGTGCCAGCACCAGCAACAGGGGGCAAGATACGCAGTATTTT; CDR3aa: CASTSNRGQDTQYF
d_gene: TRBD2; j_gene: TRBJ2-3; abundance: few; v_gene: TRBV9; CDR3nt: TGTGCCAGCAGCGGTAGCGGGCATCGCACAGATACGCAGTATTTT; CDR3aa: CASSGSGHRTDTQYF
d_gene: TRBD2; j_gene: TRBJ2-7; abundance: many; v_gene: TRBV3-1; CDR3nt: TGTGCCAGCAGCCAGGGACTAGCGGGAGCGTCCGAGCAGTACTTC; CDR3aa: CASSQGLAGASEQYF
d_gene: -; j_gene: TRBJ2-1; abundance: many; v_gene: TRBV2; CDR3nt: TGTGCCAGCACCACTTTGATGACGTACTCCTACAATGAGCAGTTCTTC; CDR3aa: CASTTLMTYSYNEQFF
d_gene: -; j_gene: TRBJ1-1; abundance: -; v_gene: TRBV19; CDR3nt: TGTGCCAGTAGTATCCCTTCGGGGGCGCAAAACACTGAAGCTTTCTTT; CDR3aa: CASSIPSGAQNTEAFF
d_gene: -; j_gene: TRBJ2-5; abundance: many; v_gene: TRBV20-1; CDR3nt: TGCAGTGCTAGGGCTAGGCCCTTTGAAGAGACCCAGTACTTC; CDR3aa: CSARARPFEETQYF
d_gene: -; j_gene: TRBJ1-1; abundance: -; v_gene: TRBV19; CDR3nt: TGTGCCAGTAGCCTACAGGGAAAAAACACTGAAGCTTTCTTT; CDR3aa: CASSLQGKNTEAFF
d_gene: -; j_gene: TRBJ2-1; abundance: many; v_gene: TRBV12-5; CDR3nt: TGTGCTAGTGGTCTCCCCCCCCCCGTGGGGAATGAGCAGTTCTTC; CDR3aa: CASGLPPPVGNEQFF
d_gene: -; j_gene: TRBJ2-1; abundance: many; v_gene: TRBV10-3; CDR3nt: TGTGCCATCAGTGAGTCATTCCCAGGCGGGACTTCCTACAATGAGCAGTTCTTC; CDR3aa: CAISESFPGGTSYNEQFF
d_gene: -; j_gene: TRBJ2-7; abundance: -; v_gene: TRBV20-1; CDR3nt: TGCAGTGCTAGAGATGGGTTGAAACGGGGGGCGCGTGGCGAGCAGTACTTC; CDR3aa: CSARDGLKRGARGEQYF
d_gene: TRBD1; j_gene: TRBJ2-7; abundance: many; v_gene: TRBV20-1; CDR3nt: TGCAGTGCTCACCAAAGACAGGGGGCTGGAGAGCAGTACTTC; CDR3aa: CSAHQRQGAGEQYF
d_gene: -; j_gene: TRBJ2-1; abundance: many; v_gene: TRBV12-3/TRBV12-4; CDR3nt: TGTGCCAGCAGTTTATTACAGGAGGGTGAGCAGTTCTTC; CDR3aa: CASSLLQEGEQFF
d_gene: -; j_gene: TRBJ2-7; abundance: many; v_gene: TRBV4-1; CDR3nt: TGCGCCAGCAGCCCTATGCAGGGCTACGAGCAGTACTTC; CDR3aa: CASSPMQGYEQYF
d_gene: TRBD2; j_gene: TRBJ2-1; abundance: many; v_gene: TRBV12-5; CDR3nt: TGTGCTAGTGGACCGGGCTTAGCGGGAGCCTACAATGAGCAGTTCTTC; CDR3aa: CASGPGLAGAYNEQFF
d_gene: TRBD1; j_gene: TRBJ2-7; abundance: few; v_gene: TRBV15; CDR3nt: TGTGCCACCAGCGCGAGGGACAGGGGGGGTGAGCAGTACTTC; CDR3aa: CATSARDRGGEQYF
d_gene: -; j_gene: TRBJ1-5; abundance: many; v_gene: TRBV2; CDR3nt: TGTGCCAGCAGGAGCAGGGTTCGGGAGGATCAGCCCCAGCATTTT; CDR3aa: CASRSRVREDQPQHF
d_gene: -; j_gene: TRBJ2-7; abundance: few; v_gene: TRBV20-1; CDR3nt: TGCAGTGCTAGATTACCGGGACTGAAAAACGAGCAGTACTTC; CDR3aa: CSARLPGLKNEQYF